This T cell receptor beta chain was sequenced during a study of chemoradiotherapy in HPV16-positive cancers (dated 2022 in TCRdb). Looking at the study overall: Functional T-cell assays on cells from two HPV16-positive patients defined candidate HPV-specific T-cell clones and common TCR motifs. Whether T-cell immunity against the HPV oncoproteins E6 and E7 changes during chemoradiotherapy and whether survival is affected by this immunity were examined in the study. TCR repertoires from 86 patients with HPV-related cancers were then used to track the candidate HPV-specific TCRs and motifs.

The method behind the library was the immunoSEQ multiplex PCR assay. Here the immuneACCESS table is served through TCRdb, limited to in-frame sequences with V and J called. Missing clones are a known gap in these copies; in checked studies unresolved V genes cover under half, and the rest lacks a known reason. Here the sample has around 22,000 clones; approximately 92% occur a single time. 15% to 20% of the sample goes to the ten largest clones. The cysteine opens and the phenylalanine closes a CDR3 of 14 amino acids. The DNA shown is the 42-base CDR3, in frame from base 1. V is pruned by 6 bases and J by 6 bases, leaving 9 bases of the junction without a gene match. CDR1 and CDR2, per the germline V gene (reference sequence), are SEHNR and FQNEAQ. Because repertoires were sampled repeatedly during chemoradiotherapy, clonal expansion in the tumor microenvironment could be followed. Paper-wide results and their limitations: In HPV16-positive patients, expansion of HPV-responsive T cells during chemoradiotherapy was associated with improved recurrence-free survival. Expansion of candidate HPV-specific clones and E7-related TCR motifs was observed in the tumor microenvironment during treatment, whereas no such expansion was observed for non-HPV-specific T cells. The functional definition of HPV-specific T cells came from only a couple of HPV16-positive patients, and the survival association was reported for HPV16-positive patients.

With respect to this clone: Its antigen is not yet known. Base qualities are not recorded, but no much larger clone differs from it by a single base.

The sequenced sample was blood, obtained from a patient who underwent chemoradiotherapy. The rearrangement combines TRBV7-9 with TRBJ1-1; 8 bases in between match TRBD1. The source of this sequence is a human donor with HPV-associated anogenital cancer. This receptor has the CDR3 CASSQEKDRAEAFF. The DNA sequence is as follows: TGTGCCAGCAGTCAGGAAAAGGACAGGGCTGAAGCTTTCTTT.